The present TCR beta chain was sequenced within a study of T cell changes during pregnancy in multiple sclerosis (dated by TCRdb to about 2019). About the study as a whole: In women with multiple sclerosis, the researchers looked at how the T cell repertoire shifted as pregnancy progressed.

Worth noting for this clone: Its specific antigen is unknown. No qualities accompany the bases; no much larger clone lies one base away. Different DNA sequences within this sample yield the same CDR3.

The germline V gene (reference sequence) specifies MNHEY as CDR1 and SMNVEV as CDR2. The CDR3 sequence holds 18 residues, the cysteine and phenylalanine included. The CDR3 DNA has 54 bases and is translated from base 1. At the junction V is shortened by 3 bases and J by 0 bases; bases outside the gene matches: 11. The library came from the immunoSEQ multiplex PCR assay. TCRdb holds this immuneACCESS table with in-frame rearrangements only. Some clones are missing; in checked studies, unresolved V genes explain under half, and the rest has no known cause. The sample contains fewer than 70,000 clones, 85% to 95% of them found a single time. The ten largest clones add up to about 3% of the sample.

The chain links TRBV27 with TRBJ2-3, with 8 bases in between that match TRBD1. This TCR was sampled from a female donor with multiple sclerosis, enrolled in a pregnancy study. The input for sequencing was CD8+ T cells from peripheral blood mononuclear cells, taken in the third trimester of pregnancy. The base sequence is TGTGCCAGCAGTTTTACACAGGGGGGATTAGCAAGCACAGATACGCAGTATTTT. Its translation is CASSFTQGGLASTDTQYF.